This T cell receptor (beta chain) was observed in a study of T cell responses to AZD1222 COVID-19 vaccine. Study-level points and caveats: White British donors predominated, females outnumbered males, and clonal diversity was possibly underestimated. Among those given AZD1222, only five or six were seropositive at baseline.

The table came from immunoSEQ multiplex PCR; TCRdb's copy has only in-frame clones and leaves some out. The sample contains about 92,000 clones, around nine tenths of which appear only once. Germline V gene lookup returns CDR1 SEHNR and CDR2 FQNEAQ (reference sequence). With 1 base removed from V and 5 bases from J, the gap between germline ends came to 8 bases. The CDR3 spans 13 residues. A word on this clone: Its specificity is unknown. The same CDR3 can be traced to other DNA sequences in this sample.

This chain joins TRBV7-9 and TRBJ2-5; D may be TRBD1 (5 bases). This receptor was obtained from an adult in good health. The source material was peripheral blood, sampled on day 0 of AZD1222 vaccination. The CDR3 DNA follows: TGTGCCAGCAGCTTAGTTAGGGGTGAGACCCAGTACTTC. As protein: CASSLVRGETQYF.